The 26 T cell receptor beta chains presented below share a single source sample, sequenced in a study of spatial heterogeneity in lung cancer. The study, taken as a whole, reports: Tumor mutation counts were tracked by expanded intratumoral alpha and beta TCR counts.

From the 5' RACE reads, TCRdb called clonotypes with MiXCR, one entry per CDR3 protein. The sample records several thousand distinct CDR3 sequences, around 11% being singletons. Their antigens remain unidentified. Sample time point: sample taken at primary tumor resection. Here the sequenced sample was lung tumor tissue, taken at surgery. These receptors originate from a male donor with early-stage non-small cell lung cancer.

This chain joins TRBV24-1 and TRBJ2-3; D is unclear. Trimming cost V 3 bases and J 4 bases, with 7 bases left between them. This CDR3 comprises 13 residues. From germline, CDR1 is KGHDR and CDR2 SFDVKD. CDR3 in amino acids: CATSDGFSDTQYF. DNA of the CDR3: TGTGCCACCAGTGATGGGTTTTCAGATACGCAGTATTTT.

The rearrangement joins TRBV20-1 to TRBJ2-1, with D possibly matching TRBD2 (5 bases). This CDR3 is 14 amino acids long. In germline, CDR1 is DFQATT, CDR2 SNEGSKA (reference sequence). Trimming took 0 bases from V and 5 from J, leaving 11 bases between them. This CDR3 reads CSARDLRGDNEQFF. The CDR3 region has the DNA TGCAGTGCTAGAGATTTACGGGGTGACAATGAGCAGTTCTTC.

This clonotype was counted ten times or more. This chain uses TRBV7-9 with TRBJ2-1, with 13 bases identical to TRBD2. The trim removed 3 bases at V and 5 bases at J, leaving 1 base unmatched. Germline V gene lookup returns CDR1 SEHNR and CDR2 FQNEAQ (reference sequence). The CDR3 spans 15 residues. CDR3 region: CASSLGLAGNNEQFF. The CDR3 region has the DNA TGTGCCAGCAGCTTGGGACTAGCGGGAAACAATGAGCAGTTCTTC.

By its share, this clonotype is medium-sized (0.01 to 0.1%). The J gene is TRBJ2-1, the V gene TRBV27; D is unresolved. This CDR3 has 12 amino acids. V was clipped by 6 bases and J by 7 bases, with 10 bases between them. CDR1 is MNHEY, CDR2 SMNVEV, per germline (reference sequence). CDR3 sequence reads: CASSLGENEQFF. The CDR3 DNA reads TGTGCCAGCAGCCTAGGAGAGAATGAGCAGTTCTTC.

By proportion, this clonotype is medium-sized (0.01 to 0.1%). This chain joins TRBV20-1 and TRBJ2-7; D may be TRBD2 (6 bases). The CDR3 extends over 15 amino acids. Germline assignment: CDR1 DFQATT and CDR2 SNEGSKA (reference sequence). V was cut by 1 base and J by 3 bases, with 16 bases left in between. CDR3 loop: CSARVGLPTVYEQYF. For the CDR3, the DNA is TGCAGTGCTAGAGTCGGACTACCGACCGTCTACGAGCAGTACTTC.

This clonotype was detected many times. V is TRBV11-2 and J is TRBJ1-1, with D tentatively TRBD1 (5 bases). This CDR3 has 13 amino acids. Between the trimmed V and J ends, which lost 6 bases and 4 bases, there was a span of 12 bases. Germline V gives CDR1 SGHAT, CDR2 FQNNGV. The CDR3 region is CASSYGGSTEAFF. In DNA form, the CDR3 reads TGTGCCAGCAGTTATGGGGGGAGCACTGAAGCTTTCTTT.

This clonotype was detected many times. This sequence joins TRBV7-6 and TRBJ2-3; a possible D gene is TRBD2 (5 bases). Trimming removed 0 bases at V and 1 base at J, with 11 bases between. This CDR3 has 16 amino acids. Germline CDR1 reads SGHVS; CDR2 reads FNYEAQ. In nucleotides, the CDR3 is TGTGCCAGCAGCTTAGCTGAAGCGGCAGGCACAGATACGCAGTATTTT. This sequence encodes CASSLAEAAGTDTQYF.

In its sample, this clonotype ranks as medium-sized. This chain uses TRBV7-2 with TRBJ2-7; D remains unclear. Germline CDR1 SGHTA, CDR2 FQGNSA. The CDR3 has 12 residues. Between the trimmed V and J ends, which lost 2 bases and 4 bases, there was a span of 6 bases. The CDR3 sequence is CASSLSRYEQYF. DNA for the CDR3: TGTGCCAGCAGCTTATCTCGGTACGAGCAGTACTTC.

This clonotype was counted ten times or more. The gene calls are TRBV7-8 and TRBJ2-7, with D hard to call. The V end lost 2 bases, the J end lost 4 bases, and 9 bases lay between the germline ends. The length of the CDR3 is 13 residues. Germline V CDR1 and CDR2: SGHVS, FQNEAQ. CDR3 in DNA: TGTGCCAGCAGCTTATTGGTTGGGTACGAGCAGTACTTC. Translating it yields CASSLLVGYEQYF.

This clonotype is medium-sized. CDR3 DNA sequence: TGCAGCGTTCGGATTGCGGACCCCACAGATACGCAGTATTTT. Translating it yields CSVRIADPTDTQYF. The chain links TRBV29-1 to TRBJ2-3, with D uncertain. V was pared by 5 bases and J by 2 bases, with 14 bases between. This CDR3 has 14 residues. The germline V gene encodes CDR1 SQVTM and CDR2 ANQGSEA.

Within the sample, this clonotype is medium-sized. CDR3 sequence reads: CASSLDYRASHEQYF. The CDR3, as DNA: TGTGCCAGCAGCTTAGACTATCGCGCAAGCCACGAGCAGTACTTC. The genes are TRBV7-2 and TRBJ2-7, with D unresolved. Between the trimmed V and J ends, which lost 1 base and 5 bases, there was a span of 15 bases. Germline CDR1 SGHTA, CDR2 FQGNSA. The CDR3 has 15 residues.

This clonotype has a count of ten or more. The chain has TRBV11-1 and TRBJ2-7, with D perhaps TRBD1 or TRBD2 (5 bases each). This CDR3 has 15 residues. Between the trimmed V and J ends, which lost 3 bases and 0 bases, there was a span of 12 bases. Germline V gene sequence: CDR1 SGHAT, CDR2 FQDESV (reference sequence). CDR3 amino acids: CASSFRGHSSYEQYF. The CDR3 nucleotides read TGTGCCAGCAGCTTTCGGGGCCATTCCTCCTACGAGCAGTACTTC.

The genes are TRBV6-1 and TRBJ2-7; the D gene is possibly TRBD2 (5 bases). V gave up 2 bases and J gave up 0 bases, with 11 bases separating them. CDR1 is MNHNS, CDR2 SASEGT, per germline. The CDR3 spans 15 residues. The CDR3 DNA sequence: TGTGCCAGCAGTGAATGGGTGGGGAGCTCCTACGAGCAGTACTTC. It yields the protein CASSEWVGSSYEQYF.

This CDR3 reads CASSLRREQHEAFF. CDR3 nucleotide sequence: TGCGCCAGCAGCTTGCGCAGGGAACAGCATGAAGCTTTCTTT. J is TRBJ1-1 and V is TRBV5-1; maybe TRBD1 (5 bases). The ends were cut back, 1 base at V and 7 bases at J, with 14 bases in the middle. This CDR3 is built from 14 residues. Germline V CDR1 and CDR2: SGHRS, YFSETQ.

This clonotype was picked up many times. This chain connects TRBV27 to TRBJ1-4; TRBD1 agrees at 7 bases. V gave up 11 bases and J gave up 7 bases; unmatched junction bases: 13. Germline lookup yields CDR1 MNHEY and CDR2 SMNVEV (reference sequence). The CDR3 is 14 amino acids. CDR3 in DNA: TGTGCCGGGGCACTGACAGGGTACGCTGAAAAACTGTTTTTT. Translated, it gives CAGALTGYAEKLFF.

This clonotype was picked up many times. The V call is TRBV27, the J call TRBJ2-3, with a weak D call TRBD1 (6 bases). V shed 5 bases and J shed 1 base, with 13 bases lying between them. The CDR3 has 15 residues. Germline V gene sequence: CDR1 MNHEY, CDR2 SMNVEV (reference sequence). The CDR3 here is CASSGGHMGTDTQYF. The CDR3 bases are TGTGCCAGCAGTGGGGGCCACATGGGCACAGATACGCAGTATTTT.

This clonotype was seen ten or more times. This chain connects TRBV7-8 to TRBJ1-2, with D uncertain. This CDR3 contains 15 residues. The V end was cut by 3 bases, the J end by 2 bases, with 13 bases between. Germline lookup yields CDR1 SGHVS and CDR2 FQNEAQ. CDR3 nucleotide sequence: TGTGCCAGCAGCTTGTCCAGTGTTCTAAACTATGGCTACACCTTC. This translates into CASSLSSVLNYGYTF.

This clonotype was observed a few times. The genes are TRBV7-8 and TRBJ2-1, with 9 bases matching TRBD2. The CDR3 is 16 amino acids. Losses at the gene ends were 5 bases for V and 6 bases for J; bases not matched to a gene: 11. Germline assignment: CDR1 SGHVS and CDR2 FQNEAQ. In DNA, the CDR3 is TGTGCCAGCAGCCCGGGGACTAGCTTCATTGGCAATGAGCAGTTCTTC. It codes for CASSPGTSFIGNEQFF.

The CDR3, as DNA: TGTGCCAGCAGTTTAGGGGGGGCTGAAGCTTTCTTT. This sequence encodes CASSLGGAEAFF. The chain joins TRBV28 to TRBJ1-1, with a possible D match to TRBD1 (5 bases). Germline CDR1 MDHEN, CDR2 SYDVKM. This CDR3 is built from 12 residues. Trimming shortened V by 2 bases and J by 6 bases, and 7 bases separated the two germline ends. The full variable domain, in which reference TRBV28 and TRBJ1-1 provide the parts outside the CDR3, is DVKVTQSSRYLVKRTGEKVFLECVQDMDHENMFWYRQDPGLGLRLIYFSYDVKMKEKGDIPEGYSVSREKKERFSLILESASTNQTSMYLCASSLGGAEAFFGQGTRLTVV.

This clonotype is termed medium-sized. The V gene is TRBV27, the J gene TRBJ1-2, with 11 bases identical to TRBD1. From germline, CDR1 is MNHEY and CDR2 SMNVEV (reference sequence). The CDR3 consists of 17 residues. J was trimmed by 5 bases and V by 5 bases; bases with no gene match: 13. The CDR3 spells CASSPALGQGAQYGYTF. CDR3 DNA: TGTGCCAGCAGTCCAGCCCTCGGACAGGGGGCTCAATATGGCTACACCTTC.

In its sample, this clonotype was seen many times. This chain uses TRBV24-1 with TRBJ2-3; TRBD2 matches at 7 bases. Looked up from germline, CDR1 is KGHDR and CDR2 is SFDVKD. The CDR3 extends over 14 amino acids. V was pared by 2 bases and J by 7 bases, with 5 bases of the junction left unmatched. CDR3 protein: CATSDSLGTNTQYF. In DNA form, the CDR3 reads TGTGCCACCAGTGATTCTCTTGGGACTAATACGCAGTATTTT.

This clonotype was counted ten times or more. The chain couples TRBV10-2 to TRBJ1-5, with unresolved D. CDR3 length: 16 amino acids. From germline, CDR1 is WSHSY and CDR2 SAAADI. V lost 0 bases and J lost 3, with 12 bases in between. The CDR3: CASSESPGNSNQPQHF. CDR3 DNA sequence: TGCGCCAGCAGTGAGTCGCCAGGAAACTCCAATCAGCCCCAGCATTTT.

This clonotype was recorded many times. The chain has TRBV20-1 and TRBJ2-7; 12 nucleotides match TRBD2. Germline loops: CDR1 DFQATT, CDR2 SNEGSKA (reference sequence). This CDR3 is built from 15 residues. After removal of 1 base from V and 4 bases from J, the junction contained 5 bases not matched to a gene. The CDR3, as DNA: TGCAGTGCTAGAGCTAGCGGGAGGGCCGGGTACGAGCAGTACTTC. Encoded protein: CSARASGRAGYEQYF.

This clonotype was seen repeatedly, ten times or more. This chain uses TRBV27 with TRBJ2-1; D is undetermined. The germline CDR1 and CDR2 sequences are MNHEY and SMNVEV (reference sequence). The V end was cut by 3 bases, the J end by 4 bases, with 10 bases between. CDR3 size: 14 residues. The CDR3 sequence: CASSFSLRYNEQFF. Here the CDR3 DNA reads TGTGCCAGCAGTTTTTCTCTACGGTACAATGAGCAGTTCTTC.

This clonotype was observed at least ten times. This may be a read error: a much more frequent sequence differs by one nucleotide. The chain joins TRBV27 to TRBJ2-5; D remains unclear. The CDR3 runs 12 residues. Germline lookup yields CDR1 MNHEY and CDR2 SMNVEV (reference sequence). In DNA, the CDR3 is TGTGCCAGCAGTTTTATAGGAGAGACCCGGTACTTC. Protein: CASSFIGETRYF.

The V gene is TRBV3-1, the J gene TRBJ1-4, with D unresolved. The CDR3 covers 14 residues. CDR1 is LGHDT and CDR2 is YNNKEL in the germline V gene (reference sequence). Trimming took 4 bases from V and 4 from J, leaving 10 bases between them. CDR3 region: CASSLVGFNEKLFF. The CDR3 DNA reads TGTGCCAGCAGCCTCGTGGGGTTTAATGAAAAACTGTTTTTT.